These 2 T cell receptor beta chains came from one sample sequenced in a study of shared clonotypes between healthy human individuals. The method was immunoSEQ multiplex PCR; TCRdb's version includes in-frame clones alone and lacks a portion of them. The sample records just over 2,000,000 clones, approximately 95% being singletons. The sample taken for sequencing was naive CD4+ T cells sorted from blood. Subset in this sample: CD45RA+ positively selected. The receptors stem from a young man in good health.

This clone has only a few counts. The rearrangement uses TRBV21-1 and TRBJ2-2; the table assigns TRBD2, which was not confirmed against the DNA. TRBV21-1 is assigned pseudogene status. The CDR3 sequence is 12 residues long. The CDR3 sequence: CATGLAFGELFF. The CDR3 nucleotides are TGTGCCACCGGACTAGCGTTTGGGGAGCTGTTTTTT.

The chain is built from TRBV11-2 and TRBJ1-1, with 10 bases that match TRBD1. The CDR3 totals 14 residues. Germline CDR1 reads SGHAT; CDR2 reads FQNNGV. J was trimmed by 8 bases and V by 1 base; bases with no gene match: 4. The CDR3 here is CASSLGQGASEAFF. The CDR3 coding sequence is TGTGCCAGCAGCTTAGGACAGGGGGCTTCGGAAGCTTTCTTT.